This note documents a single T cell receptor beta chain sequence. These data originate in a study of blood T cell repertoires in COVID-19. On the study more broadly: Acute-phase and convalescent COVID-19 samples originated in the United States, Italy and Spain. The analysed material was cDNA or gDNA that came from T cells, B-cell-depleted T cells, or PBMCs.

CDR3 length: 15 residues. V lost 7 bases to trimming and J lost 10 bases; unmatched junction nucleotides: 16. Germline V CDR1 and CDR2: SGHTA, FQGNSA. Here immunoSEQ multiplex PCR was the method, and the copy in TCRdb shows in-frame clones only, minus some. The repertoire consists of approximately 24,000 clones, with 75% to 90% occurring once and the leading ten covering less than 20%. This rearrangement joins TRBV7-2 to TRBJ1-1; 9 nucleotides line up with TRBD1. Sequenced: peripheral blood. The clonotype comes from a human donor in a cohort sampled during active COVID-19. The DNA for the CDR3 is TGTGCCAGCATGCAAGACAGGGGGTCACCTTTGGGAGCTTTCTTT. Amino acid sequence: CASMQDRGSPLGAFF.